This T cell receptor (beta chain) was identified in a study of cytomegalovirus exposure and HLA in healthy donors. Findings and limits, study-wide: Available immune exposure information covered CMV serostatus only. Presence/absence comparisons presumed near-even sequencing depth among donors.

The PCR employed 60 Vbeta primers together with 13 Jbeta primers. Repertoires were generated with immunoSEQ multiplex PCR, while TCRdb's copy carries only in-frame clones and drops some. The table records roughly 140,000 clones, about three quarters of them present only once. On this clone: Its antigen is as yet unknown.

There are 16 residues in the CDR3. V trimming: 1 base; J trimming: 5 bases; junction bases outside the gene matches: 4. Germline CDR1 SGHDN, CDR2 FVKESK. This chain links TRBV14 with TRBJ2-7; TRBD2 matches 14 bases. The sample taken for sequencing was PBMCs. This sequence originates from a man aged 18 to 29 in good health and CMV-seronegative. The CDR3 spells CASSQGTSGRFNEQYF. As DNA, the CDR3 is TGTGCCAGCAGCCAAGGGACTAGCGGGAGGTTCAACGAGCAGTACTTC.